The 27 T cell receptor beta chains below were found in one sample sequenced in a study of blood T cell repertoires in COVID-19. Sequencing used immunoSEQ multiplex PCR; TCRdb keeps in-frame clones, though not all of them. The sample consists of roughly 190,000 clones, 88% of them appearing once. The sample comprised peripheral blood. These TCRs come from a young man with acute or convalescent COVID-19.

This chain connects TRBV30 to TRBJ1-1; no reliable D call. CDR1 is GTSNPN and CDR2 is SVGIG in the germline V gene (reference sequence). V was shortened by 4 bases and J by 0 bases, with 6 bases between the two germline ends. The CDR3 loop spans 12 amino acids. This CDR3 reads CAWNYMNTEAFF. CDR3 nucleotides: TGTGCCTGGAATTACATGAACACTGAAGCTTTCTTT.

The chain has TRBV28 and TRBJ2-2; maybe TRBD2 (6 bases). The CDR3 has 15 amino acids. Germline V lookup: CDR1 MDHEN, CDR2 SYDVKM. V lost 2 bases and J lost 10, with 17 bases in between. In DNA, the CDR3 is TGTGCCAGCAGTTTAAAGGAGGGACCCGCCTCGGAGCTGTTTTTT. It encodes CASSLKEGPASELFF.

This chain links TRBV7-3 with TRBJ2-4, with D tentatively TRBD1 (7 bases). Trimming stripped 3 bases from V and 7 bases from J, with 16 bases between. The germline CDR1 and CDR2 sequences are SGHTA and FQGTGA. This CDR3 region has 15 residues. CDR3 bases: TGTGCCAGCAGCTTCATTGGGCCAGGGGGGAACATTCAGTACTTC. Translating it yields CASSFIGPGGNIQYF.

The chain couples TRBV18 to TRBJ2-5; a possible D gene is TRBD1 (5 bases). The CDR3 covers 13 residues. Trimming took 6 bases from V and 7 from J, leaving 15 bases between them. Germline V lookup: CDR1 KGHSH, CDR2 LQKENI. CDR3: CASSDIKGRTQYF. CDR3 coding DNA: TGTGCCAGCTCGGACATCAAAGGCCGGACCCAGTACTTC.

The chain couples TRBV5-1 to TRBJ2-1, with TRBD1 identical over 8 bases. Germline V gives CDR1 SGHRS, CDR2 YFSETQ. The CDR3 loop spans 13 amino acids. V dropped 0 bases and J dropped 10; count of bases not matched to a gene: 3. CDR3 nucleotide sequence: TGCGCCAGCAGCTTGGCCAGGACAGGGGAGCAGTTCTTC. Its protein is CASSLARTGEQFF.

Here the CDR3 reads CASSQGGLAQYF. CDR3 DNA sequence: TGTGCCAGCAGCCAAGGGGGACTAGCCCAGTATTTT. The chain employs TRBV3-1 (or the pseudogene TRBV3-2) and TRBJ2-3; 9 bases agree with TRBD2. CDR1 and CDR2 (germline): LGHDT, YNNKEL (reference sequence). The CDR3 contains 12 residues. The V segment lost 1 base and the J segment 12 bases; nucleotides outside the gene matches: 2.

To note about this clone: A read error may account for a junction end that differs from germline. V gene TRBV7-2 combines with J gene TRBJ1-2; 8 bases are shared with TRBD1. Germline V gives CDR1 SGHTA, CDR2 FQGNSA. CDR3 size: 14 residues. Here the CDR3 reads CASSFAPGQVPSNF. CDR3 nucleotides: TGTGCCAGCAGCTTCGCCCCGGGACAGGTCCCATCGAACTTC. The entire variable domain, with the rest obtained from reference TRBV7-2 and TRBJ1-2, is as follows: GAGVSQSPSNKVTEKGKDVELRCDPISGHTALYWYRQSLGQGLEFLIYFQGNSAPDKSGLPSDRFSAERTGGSVSTLTIQRTQQEDSAVYLCASSFAPGQVPSNFGSGTRLTVV.

The chain joins TRBV19 to TRBJ1-5; D might be TRBD1 (6 bases). The length of the CDR3 is 16 residues. Per the germline V gene, CDR1 is LNHDA and CDR2 is SQIVND (reference sequence). The V gene lost 5 bases and the J gene lost 3 bases, with 17 bases spanning the gap. In nucleotides, the CDR3 is TGTGCCAGTAGTGGGGGGGCCCCCGCAGCCAATCAGCCCCAGCATTTT. The encoded protein is CASSGGAPAANQPQHF.

The count of this clone is one. The chain employs TRBV11-2 and TRBJ1-5; D call uncertain. The CDR3 contains 13 residues. V lost 3 bases to trimming and J lost 5 bases, with 8 bases between them. In germline, CDR1 is SGHAT, CDR2 FQNNGV. CDR3 bases: TGTGCCAGCAGCTTGTGGCCCTATCAGCCCCAGCATTTT. Amino acids: CASSLWPYQPQHF.

This clone is a singleton in its sample. The chain employs TRBV7-3 and TRBJ1-1; the D is unclear. Germline CDR1 SGHTA, CDR2 FQGTGA. The CDR3 length is 12 residues. Trimming removed 3 bases at V and 3 bases at J, with 5 bases between. CDR3: CASSFSYTEAFF. CDR3 nucleotides: TGTGCCAGCAGCTTCTCCTACACTGAAGCTTTCTTT.

The chain combines TRBV5-4 with TRBJ1-1; D is ambiguous. Trimming took off 0 bases at V and 1 base at J, with 7 bases between the two ends. CDR3 length: 14 residues. From germline, CDR1 is SGHNT and CDR2 YYREEE (reference sequence). CDR3 region: CASSLGGPNTEAFF. CDR3 DNA: TGTGCCAGCAGCTTGGGAGGCCCGAACACTGAAGCTTTCTTT.

The V and J genes are TRBV19 and TRBJ2-1; TRBD2 matches 7 bases. The length of the CDR3 is 18 residues. V gave up 1 base and J gave up 1 base; unmatched junction bases: 10. The germline V gene encodes CDR1 LNHDA and CDR2 SQIVND (reference sequence). In DNA form, the CDR3 reads TGTGCCAGTAGTATAGGAGTCCTAGCGGATATTTCCTACAATGAGCAGTTCTTC. Protein sequence: CASSIGVLADISYNEQFF.

V and J are TRBV11-2 and TRBJ2-2; the D is unclear. The CDR3 is 13 residues long. The germline V gene has CDR1 SGHAT and CDR2 FQNNGV. With 4 bases removed from V and 4 bases from J, the gap between germline ends came to 7 bases. The CDR3 here is CASSSTPTGELFF. CDR3 nucleotide sequence: TGTGCCAGCAGCTCCACTCCCACCGGGGAGCTGTTTTTT.

The chain is built from TRBV28 and TRBJ1-5, with D perhaps TRBD1 (5 bases). The CDR3 sequence is 17 residues long. Between the trimmed V and J ends, which lost 6 bases and 3 bases, there was a span of 21 bases. Germline CDR1 is MDHEN and CDR2 is SYDVKM. This chain's CDR3 is CASSPRRYGGFNQPQHF. CDR3 DNA: TGTGCCAGCAGCCCTCGGCGTTATGGGGGGTTCAATCAGCCCCAGCATTTT.

The CDR3 DNA sequence: TGCGCCAGCAGCTTGTCCCACTCCTACGAGCAGTACTTC. Amino acid sequence: CASSLSHSYEQYF. V gene TRBV5-1 combines with J gene TRBJ2-7; the D is unclear. CDR3 length: 13 residues. Between the trimmed V and J ends, which lost 1 base and 0 bases, there was a span of 5 bases. The V gene's germline CDR1 is SGHRS and CDR2 YFSETQ.

This rearrangement joins TRBV6-5 to TRBJ2-7; 9 nucleotides agree with TRBD1. Unmatched junction bases numbered 7, after V lost 7 bases and J lost 6 bases. This CDR3 has 13 amino acids. CDR1 and CDR2 (germline): MNHEY, SVGAGI. CDR3 DNA: TGTGCCAGCACCCGGACAGGGGTTGGCGAGCAGTACTTC. Encoded protein: CASTRTGVGEQYF.

This clone was detected a few times. This chain connects TRBV11-2 to TRBJ2-2, with unresolved D. Germline values: CDR1 SGHAT, CDR2 FQNNGV. CDR3 length: 15 amino acids. The V and J ends lost 5 bases and 2 bases respectively, with 12 bases between them. Here the CDR3 DNA reads TGTGCCAGCAGCACGCGTCTAAACAACACCGGGGAGCTGTTTTTT. It encodes CASSTRLNNTGELFF.

The chain carries TRBV27 and TRBJ1-5; D unresolved. CDR3 length equals 13 residues. With 3 bases removed from V and 0 bases from J, the gap between germline ends came to 3 bases. Germline V gives CDR1 MNHEY, CDR2 SMNVEV (reference sequence). CDR3 protein: CASSFRSNQPQHF. The DNA for the CDR3 is TGTGCCAGCAGTTTTCGTAGCAATCAGCCCCAGCATTTT.

The chain links TRBV15 to TRBJ1-4; 7 positions agree with TRBD1. The V segment lost 0 bases and the J segment 4 bases; nucleotides outside the gene matches: 5. This CDR3 spans 16 amino acids. The germline CDR1 and CDR2 sequences are LNHNV and YYDKDF (reference sequence). DNA of the CDR3: TGTGCCACCAGCAGAGAGGGACAGTATGTTAATGAAAAACTGTTTTTT. It specifies CATSREGQYVNEKLFF.

V is TRBV9 and J is TRBJ1-3, with D possibly matching TRBD1 (5 bases). Germline assignment: CDR1 SGDLS and CDR2 YYNGEE. Trimming pared 0 bases from V and 3 bases from J, leaving 10 bases between. The CDR3 runs to 15 residues. The CDR3 bases are TGTGCCAGCAGCGTAGCCGGGACTCATGGAAACACCATATATTTT. It translates to CASSVAGTHGNTIYF.

This sequence joins TRBV2 and TRBJ1-2; 12 bases match TRBD1. This CDR3 spans 16 amino acids. From germline, CDR1 is SNHLY and CDR2 FYNNEI. The junction had 9 bases not matched to a gene; V was cut back by 4 bases and J by 6 bases. The CDR3: CASSGSLGQGADGYTF. In nucleotides, the CDR3 is TGTGCCAGCAGTGGAAGTTTGGGACAGGGGGCGGATGGCTACACCTTC.

The CDR3 protein is CASRMGGRDYNEQFF. Written as DNA, the CDR3 is TGCGCCAGCAGGATGGGCGGGAGGGATTACAATGAGCAGTTCTTC. The chain carries TRBV5-1 and TRBJ2-1, with 9 bases that match TRBD2. Germline V gene sequence: CDR1 SGHRS, CDR2 YFSETQ. Trimming cost V 5 bases and J 4 bases; bases outside gene matches: 7. This CDR3 has 15 amino acids.

This clone has a single count. The V gene is TRBV19, the J gene TRBJ2-3, with no clear D. Trimming took 0 bases from V and 3 from J, leaving 10 bases between them. The CDR3 is 15 residues long. CDR1 and CDR2 (germline): LNHDA, SQIVND (reference sequence). The CDR3 is CASSIDLGFTDTQYF. The CDR3 coding sequence is TGTGCCAGTAGTATAGATCTAGGATTTACAGATACGCAGTATTTT.

The chain employs TRBV5-1 and TRBJ2-7; 14 bases fit TRBD2. Germline CDR1 reads SGHRS; CDR2 reads YFSETQ. This CDR3 is built from 16 residues. Unmatched junction bases numbered 4, after V lost 0 bases and J lost 5 bases. As DNA, the CDR3 is TGCGCCAGCAGCTTGGTGACTAGCGGGGGGGACCACGAGCAGTACTTC. Translated: CASSLVTSGGDHEQYF.

The chain employs TRBV7-9 and TRBJ1-6; weak D call: TRBD1 (5 bases). The CDR3 contains 15 residues. V shed 1 base and J shed 6 bases, with 10 bases lying between them. Germline CDR1 reads SEHNR; CDR2 reads FQNEAQ (reference sequence). The CDR3 DNA is TGTGCCAGCAGCTTAGGAACAGGACCTAATTCACCCCTCCACTTT. Protein: CASSLGTGPNSPLHF. Using reference TRBV7-9 and TRBJ1-6 for the parts outside the CDR3, the full variable domain is DTGVSQNPRHKITKRGQNVTFRCDPISEHNRLYWYRQTLGQGPEFLTYFQNEAQLEKSRLLSDRFSAERPKGSFSTLEIQRTEQGDSAMYLCASSLGTGPNSPLHFGNGTRLTVT.

The chain couples TRBV27 to TRBJ1-2, with no clear D. The germline gives CDR1 MNHEY, CDR2 SMNVEV (reference sequence). The V gene lost 4 bases and the J gene lost 0 bases, with 12 bases spanning the gap. The CDR3 loop spans 15 amino acids. CDR3 loop: CASSYFGTTNYGYTF. The CDR3, as DNA: TGTGCCAGCAGTTATTTTGGAACTACTAACTATGGCTACACCTTC.

V gene TRBV7-2 combines with J gene TRBJ2-2; a weak D match, TRBD2 (5 bases). CDR1 is SGHTA and CDR2 is FQGNSA in the germline V gene. The CDR3 runs to 15 residues. V lost 1 base, J lost 4 bases, and 10 bases lay in between. The chain's CDR3 is CASSLGAETTGELFF. CDR3 sequence (DNA): TGTGCCAGCAGCTTAGGAGCGGAGACCACCGGGGAGCTGTTTTTT.